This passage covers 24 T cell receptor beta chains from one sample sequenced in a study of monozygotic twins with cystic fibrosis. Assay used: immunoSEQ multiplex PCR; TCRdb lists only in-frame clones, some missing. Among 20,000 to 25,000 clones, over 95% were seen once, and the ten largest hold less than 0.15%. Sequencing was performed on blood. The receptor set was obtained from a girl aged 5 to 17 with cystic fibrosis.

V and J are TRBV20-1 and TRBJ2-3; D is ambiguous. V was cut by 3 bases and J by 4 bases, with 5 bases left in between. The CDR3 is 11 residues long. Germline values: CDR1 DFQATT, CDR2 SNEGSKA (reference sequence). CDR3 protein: CSASDPDTQYF. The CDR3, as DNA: TGCAGTGCTAGTGACCCAGATACGCAGTATTTT.

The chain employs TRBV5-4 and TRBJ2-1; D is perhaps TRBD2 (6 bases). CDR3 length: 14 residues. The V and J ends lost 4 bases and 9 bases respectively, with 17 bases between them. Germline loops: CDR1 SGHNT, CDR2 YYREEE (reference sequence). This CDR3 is CASSRDSNGGEQFF. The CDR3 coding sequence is TGTGCCAGCAGCCGGGACTCGAACGGGGGTGAGCAGTTCTTC.

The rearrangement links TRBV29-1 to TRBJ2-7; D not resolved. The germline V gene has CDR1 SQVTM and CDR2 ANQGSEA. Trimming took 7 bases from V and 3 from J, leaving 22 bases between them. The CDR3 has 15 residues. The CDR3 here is CSACPGRTTCYEQYF. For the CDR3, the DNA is TGCAGCGCCTGTCCTGGGCGCACCACCTGCTACGAGCAGTACTTC.

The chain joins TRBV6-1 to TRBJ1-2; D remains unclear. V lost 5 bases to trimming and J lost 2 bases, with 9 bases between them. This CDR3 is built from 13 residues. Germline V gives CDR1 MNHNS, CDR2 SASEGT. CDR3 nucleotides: TGTGCCAGCAGTCTCCAGGCCAACTATGGCTACACCTTC. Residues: CASSLQANYGYTF.

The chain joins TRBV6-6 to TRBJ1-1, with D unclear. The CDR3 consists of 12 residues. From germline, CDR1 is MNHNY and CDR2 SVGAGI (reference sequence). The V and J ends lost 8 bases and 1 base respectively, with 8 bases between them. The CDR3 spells CASGWGNTEAFF. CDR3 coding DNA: TGTGCCAGCGGGTGGGGGAACACTGAAGCTTTCTTT.

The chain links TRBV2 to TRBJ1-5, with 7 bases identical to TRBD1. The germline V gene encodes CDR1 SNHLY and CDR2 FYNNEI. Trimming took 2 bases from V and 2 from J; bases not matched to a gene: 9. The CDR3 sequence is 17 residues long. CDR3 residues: CASSEFDTGEGNQPQHF. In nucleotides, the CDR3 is TGTGCCAGCAGTGAATTCGACACAGGGGAGGGCAATCAGCCCCAGCATTTT.

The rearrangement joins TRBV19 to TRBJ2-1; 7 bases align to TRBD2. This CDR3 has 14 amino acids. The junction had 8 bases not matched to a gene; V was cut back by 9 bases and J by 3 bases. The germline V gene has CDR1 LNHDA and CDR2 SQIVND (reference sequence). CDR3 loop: CASNPGTNYNEQFF. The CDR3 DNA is TGTGCCAGCAATCCCGGGACTAACTACAATGAGCAGTTCTTC.

The CDR3 reads CASSSPKSYGYTF. CDR3 bases: TGTGCCAGCAGTTCCCCGAAAAGCTATGGCTACACCTTC. The chain carries TRBV6-5 and TRBJ1-2; unclear D gene. Germline-derived CDR1 and CDR2 are MNHEY and SVGAGI. The CDR3 totals 13 residues. Trimming took 4 bases from V and 4 from J, leaving 10 bases between them.

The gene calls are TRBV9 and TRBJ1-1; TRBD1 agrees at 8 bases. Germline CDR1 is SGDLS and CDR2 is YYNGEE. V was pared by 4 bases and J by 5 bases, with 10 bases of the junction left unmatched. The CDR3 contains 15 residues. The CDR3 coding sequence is TGTGCCAGCAGCCCCGCAGGACAGGGAGGGACTGAAGCTTTCTTT. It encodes CASSPAGQGGTEAFF.

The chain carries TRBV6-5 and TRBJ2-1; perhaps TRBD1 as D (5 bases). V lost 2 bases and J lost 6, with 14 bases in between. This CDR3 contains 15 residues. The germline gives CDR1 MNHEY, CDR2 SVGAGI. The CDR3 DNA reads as TGTGCCAGCAGTTACCTGTCGCGGACACCCAATGAGCAGTTCTTC. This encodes CASSYLSRTPNEQFF.

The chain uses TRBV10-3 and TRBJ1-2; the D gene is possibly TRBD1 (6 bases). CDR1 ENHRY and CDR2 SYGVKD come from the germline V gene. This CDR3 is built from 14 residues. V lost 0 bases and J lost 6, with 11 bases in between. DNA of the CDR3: TGTGCCATCAGTGAGTCGCGGGGGCCTGATGGCTACACCTTC. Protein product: CAISESRGPDGYTF.

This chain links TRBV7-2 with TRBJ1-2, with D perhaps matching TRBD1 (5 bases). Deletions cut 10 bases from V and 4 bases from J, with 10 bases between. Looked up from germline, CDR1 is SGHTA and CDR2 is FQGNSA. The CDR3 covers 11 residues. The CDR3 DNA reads TGTGCCACCCCCAGGGTCTATGGCTACACCTTC. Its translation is CATPRVYGYTF.

CDR3 coding DNA: TGTGCCAGCAGCAGAGGGACTAGCGGGAGACGCTCCTACGAGCAGTACGTC. It is translated as CASSRGTSGRRSYEQYV. The chain uses TRBV5-4 and TRBJ2-7; 14 bases are a match to TRBD2. V trimming: 4 bases; J trimming: 0 bases; junction bases outside the gene matches: 6. The length of the CDR3 is 17 residues. CDR1 and CDR2 (germline): SGHNT, YYREEE (reference sequence).

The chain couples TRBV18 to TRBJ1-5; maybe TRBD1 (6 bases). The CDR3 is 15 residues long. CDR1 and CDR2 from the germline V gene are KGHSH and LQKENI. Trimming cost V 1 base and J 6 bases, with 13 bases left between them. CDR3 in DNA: TGTGCCAGCTCACCACTCCAGGGGCCGACTCAGCCCCAGCATTTT. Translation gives CASSPLQGPTQPQHF.

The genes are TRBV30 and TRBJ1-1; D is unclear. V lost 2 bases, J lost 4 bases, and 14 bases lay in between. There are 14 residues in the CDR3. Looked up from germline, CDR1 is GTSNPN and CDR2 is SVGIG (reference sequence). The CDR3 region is CAWSWQPLGTEAFF. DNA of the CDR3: TGTGCCTGGAGTTGGCAGCCCTTGGGCACTGAAGCTTTCTTT.

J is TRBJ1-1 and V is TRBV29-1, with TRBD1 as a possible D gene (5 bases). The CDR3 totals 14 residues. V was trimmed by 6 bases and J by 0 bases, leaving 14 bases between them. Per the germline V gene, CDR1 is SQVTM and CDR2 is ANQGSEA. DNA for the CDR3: TGCAGCGTGACTGGGGGAGGGGTGAACACTGAAGCTTTCTTT. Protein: CSVTGGGVNTEAFF.

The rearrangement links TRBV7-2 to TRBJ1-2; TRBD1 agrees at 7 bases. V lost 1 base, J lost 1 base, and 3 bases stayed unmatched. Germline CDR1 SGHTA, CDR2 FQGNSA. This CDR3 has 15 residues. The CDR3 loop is CASSLEAGGNYGYTF. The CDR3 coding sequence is TGTGCCAGCAGCTTAGAGGCAGGGGGTAACTATGGCTACACCTTC.

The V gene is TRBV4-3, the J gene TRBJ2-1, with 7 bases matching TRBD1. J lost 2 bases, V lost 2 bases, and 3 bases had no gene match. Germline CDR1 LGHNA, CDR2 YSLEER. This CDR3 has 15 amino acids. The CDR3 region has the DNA TGCGCCAGCAGCCAATACAGGGGCCCCTACAATGAGCAGTTCTTC. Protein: CASSQYRGPYNEQFF.

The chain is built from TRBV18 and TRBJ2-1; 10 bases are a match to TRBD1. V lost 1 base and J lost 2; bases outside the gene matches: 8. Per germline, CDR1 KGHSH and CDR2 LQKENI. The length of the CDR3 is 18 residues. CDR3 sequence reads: CASSPQPEGQGPYNEQFF. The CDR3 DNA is TGTGCCAGCTCACCACAACCGGAGGGACAGGGGCCCTACAATGAGCAGTTCTTC.

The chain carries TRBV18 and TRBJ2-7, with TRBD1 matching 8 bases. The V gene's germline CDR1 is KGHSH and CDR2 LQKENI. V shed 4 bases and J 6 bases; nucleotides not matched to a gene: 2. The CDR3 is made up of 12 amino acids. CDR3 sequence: CASSQQGGEQYF. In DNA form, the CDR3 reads TGTGCCAGCTCACAACAGGGGGGCGAGCAGTACTTC.

This CDR3 is CASSVNRVGIQYF. The CDR3 DNA is TGTGCCAGCAGCGTGAACAGGGTGGGCATTCAGTACTTC. The V call is TRBV7-6, the J call TRBJ2-4; tentative D call: TRBD1 (6 bases). CDR3 size: 13 residues. Germline values: CDR1 SGHVS, CDR2 FNYEAQ. Trimming stripped 5 bases from V and 9 bases from J, with 14 bases between.

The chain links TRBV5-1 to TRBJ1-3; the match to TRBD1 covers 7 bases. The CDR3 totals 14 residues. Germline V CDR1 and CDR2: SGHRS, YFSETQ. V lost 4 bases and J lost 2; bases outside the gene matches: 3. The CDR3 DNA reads TGCGCCAGCAGCGCAAGGGGGCCTGGAAACACCATATATTTT. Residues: CASSARGPGNTIYF.

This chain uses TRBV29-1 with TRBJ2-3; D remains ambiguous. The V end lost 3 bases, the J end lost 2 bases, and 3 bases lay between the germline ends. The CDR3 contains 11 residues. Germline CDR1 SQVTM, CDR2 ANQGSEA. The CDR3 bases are TGCAGCGTTGATCACACAGATACGCAGTATTTT. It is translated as CSVDHTDTQYF.

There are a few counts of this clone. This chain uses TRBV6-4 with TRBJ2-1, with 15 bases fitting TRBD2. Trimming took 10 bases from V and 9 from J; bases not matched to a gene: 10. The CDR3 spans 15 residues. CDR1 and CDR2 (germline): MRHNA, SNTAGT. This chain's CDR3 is CATSIRGLAGGEQFF. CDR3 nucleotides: TGTGCCACATCGATAAGGGGACTAGCGGGAGGTGAGCAGTTCTTC.